This T cell receptor beta chain was captured in a study of cytomegalovirus exposure and HLA in healthy donors. The germline V gene encodes CDR1 SGDLS and CDR2 YYNGEE. The CDR3 contains 18 residues. J lost 3 bases, V lost 0 bases, and 7 bases had no gene match. The PCR was carried out with 60 Vbeta primers and 13 Jbeta primers. Profiled with immunoSEQ multiplex PCR; TCRdb holds only in-frame clones, not every one. This repertoire shows roughly 120,000 clones, roughly 62% found once; its top ten account for roughly 1.6%. The rearrangement links TRBV9 to TRBJ2-3; 13 bases are shared with TRBD2. The sequenced material came from PBMCs. This receptor was taken from a man aged 25 to 40 in good health and CMV-seropositive. The CDR3 is CASSVGRTSGSLTDTQYF. In nucleotides, the CDR3 is TGTGCCAGCAGCGTAGGAAGGACTAGCGGGAGTCTAACAGATACGCAGTATTTT.